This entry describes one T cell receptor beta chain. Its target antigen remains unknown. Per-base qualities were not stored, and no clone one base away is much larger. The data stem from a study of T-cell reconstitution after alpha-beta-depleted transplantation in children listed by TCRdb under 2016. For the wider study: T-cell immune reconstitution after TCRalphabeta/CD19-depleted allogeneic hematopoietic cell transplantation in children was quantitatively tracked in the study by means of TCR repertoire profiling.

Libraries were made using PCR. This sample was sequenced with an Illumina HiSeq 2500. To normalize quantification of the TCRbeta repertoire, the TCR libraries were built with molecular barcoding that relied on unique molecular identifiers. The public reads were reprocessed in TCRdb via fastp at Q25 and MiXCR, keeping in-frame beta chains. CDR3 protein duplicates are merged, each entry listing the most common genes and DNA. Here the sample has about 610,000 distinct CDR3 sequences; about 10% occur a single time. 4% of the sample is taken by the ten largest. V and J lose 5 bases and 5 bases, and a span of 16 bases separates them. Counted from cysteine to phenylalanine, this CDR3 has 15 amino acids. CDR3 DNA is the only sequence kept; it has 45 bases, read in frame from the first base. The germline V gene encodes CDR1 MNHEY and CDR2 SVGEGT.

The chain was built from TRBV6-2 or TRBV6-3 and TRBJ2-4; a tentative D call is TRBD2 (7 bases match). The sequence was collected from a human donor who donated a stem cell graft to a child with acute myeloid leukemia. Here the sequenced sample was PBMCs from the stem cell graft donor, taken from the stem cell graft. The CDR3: CASSHREGTQNIQYF. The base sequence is TGTGCCAGCAGTCACAGGGAGGGGACCCAAAACATTCAGTACTTC.